This TCR beta chain was obtained from a study of Ad26.COV2.S vaccination and SARS-CoV-2 variants. This CDR3 region has 13 residues. V lost 1 base and J lost 2, with 6 bases in between. Clones were sequenced by immunoSEQ multiplex PCR, and TCRdb holds only the in-frame ones, with some missing. The repertoire holds approximately 420,000 clones, with over 75% as singletons. Sample treatment: around 19 received Ad26.COV2.S at low or high dose, single or two shots; about 5 received placebo; per-sample allocation not given. Sampling was done on day 63 after the first vaccine or placebo injection. The chain couples TRBV12-3 or TRBV12-4 to TRBJ2-7; D gene uncertain. Source: peripheral blood, taken in a trial of Ad26.COV2.S vaccine versus placebo. The sequence was obtained from a person aged 18-60 years who received the Ad26.COV2.S COVID-19 vaccine or a placebo. The CDR3 loop is CASSLGRPYEQYF. For the CDR3, the DNA is TGTGCCAGCAGTTTAGGACGGCCCTACGAGCAGTACTTC.